Each of the 5 T cell receptor beta chains below was sequenced from the same sample in a study of blood T cell repertoires in COVID-19. Assay: immunoSEQ multiplex PCR; the TCRdb copy retains only in-frame clones and omits some. The sample records about 120,000 clones, roughly 84% being singletons. The sequencing input was peripheral blood. The receptors originated from a man aged 55 to 70 with acute or convalescent COVID-19.

This chain joins TRBV9 and TRBJ2-7; tentative D call: TRBD2 (6 bases). The CDR3 is 15 residues long. V lost 3 bases, J lost 6 bases, and 19 bases lay in between. Germline V lookup: CDR1 SGDLS, CDR2 YYNGEE. CDR3 sequence: CASSGAGSGRGEQYF. The DNA of the CDR3 is TGTGCCAGCAGCGGTGCAGGTAGCGGAAGAGGCGAGCAGTACTTC.

The chain carries TRBV19 and TRBJ1-5; D unresolved. Trimming removed 3 bases at V and 0 bases at J, with 15 bases between. The CDR3 sequence is 17 residues long. The V gene's germline CDR1 is LNHDA and CDR2 SQIVND (reference sequence). The CDR3 sequence is CASSIAGYTYSNQPQHF. CDR3 sequence (DNA): TGTGCCAGTAGTATTGCGGGGTACACCTATAGCAATCAGCCCCAGCATTTT.

V and J are TRBV28 and TRBJ2-2, with D maybe TRBD2 (7 bases). V shed 4 bases and J shed 6 bases, with 12 bases lying between them. Per the germline V gene, CDR1 is MDHEN and CDR2 is SYDVKM. The CDR3 length is 14 residues. CDR3 protein: CASSSAGAAGELFF. The CDR3 bases are TGTGCCAGCAGTTCTGCGGGGGCGGCCGGGGAGCTGTTTTTT.

The chain links TRBV12-2 to TRBJ1-5. TRBV12-2 is annotated as a pseudogene. The CDR3 contains 17 residues. The CDR3 here is CASRLRGGRKGNQPQHF. The CDR3 DNA is TGTGCAAGTCGCTTACGGGGGGGTAGGAAGGGCAATCAGCCCCAGCATTTT.

The chain couples TRBV7-9 to TRBJ2-1; the D is unclear. Deletions cut 5 bases from V and 7 bases from J, with 15 bases between. Germline CDR1 is SEHNR and CDR2 is FQNEAQ (reference sequence). The CDR3 has 14 amino acids. This CDR3 reads CASSHYSTMNEQFF. In DNA, the CDR3 is TGTGCCAGCAGCCATTACTCCACTATGAATGAGCAGTTCTTC.